This is a list of T cell receptor beta chains from one sample in a study of T-cell memory formation after mild COVID-19. TCRdb called the 5' RACE reads again in MiXCR, with one record for every CDR3 protein. The repertoire holds hundreds of thousands of distinct CDR3 sequences, with about a sixth as singletons. Sequenced sample: PBMCs or a T cell subset sorted from them (not recorded which). Receptors were obtained from a man aged 18 to 30 who had mild COVID-19 (a few samples of this study predate the infection). Cell type and time point are not known. Both conserved end residues are part of each CDR3. Fields, in order: CDR3 DNA, CDR3 protein, J gene, V gene, clone size, D gene. D genes are given only for firm matches. A row's size may be missing; if present it is once, few, many or a size class.

TGTGCCAGCAGTTACTCGTTAGCTGGGGATGAGCAGTTCTTC,CASSYSLAGDEQFF,TRBJ2-1,TRBV6-5,-,-
TGCGCCAGCAGCTATAGACAGGGGGCTCGCGAGACCCAGTACTTC,CASSYRQGARETQYF,TRBJ2-5,TRBV5-1,few,TRBD1
TGTGCCAGCAGTTACTCTCCCGATCAGCCCCAGCATTTT,CASSYSPDQPQHF,TRBJ1-5,TRBV6-5,few,-
TGTGCCAGCAGCCCTTTGGACAGGGACGGCTACACCTTC,CASSPLDRDGYTF,TRBJ1-2,TRBV7-2,few,TRBD1
TGCGCCAGCAGCCAAGATCCGGGGATCAATACAGGGGGGAAGAACACCGGGGAGCTGTTTTTT,CASSQDPGINTGGKNTGELFF,TRBJ2-2,TRBV4-1,-,TRBD1
TGTGCCAGCAATAGGGGAGGCAATGAGCAGTTCTTC,CASNRGGNEQFF,TRBJ2-1,TRBV12-3/TRBV12-4,-,-
TGTGCCAGCAGCTGGGGGGCCAACGTCCTGACTTTC,CASSWGANVLTF,TRBJ2-6,TRBV6-2/TRBV6-3,-,-
TGCGCCAGCTACGACCCGGGGGCCCAAGGCTACACCTTC,CASYDPGAQGYTF,TRBJ1-2,TRBV5-1,few,-
TGTGCCAGCAGCTTAATGCAATCTGGGGCCAACGTCCTGACTTTC,CASSLMQSGANVLTF,TRBJ2-6,TRBV7-9,many,-
TGCGCCAGCATCTGGGGGCCAGGGAACACTGAAGCTTTCTTT,CASIWGPGNTEAFF,TRBJ1-1,TRBV5-1,few,-
TGTGCCATCAAGGGGGCCTATGGCTACACCTTC,CAIKGAYGYTF,TRBJ1-2,TRBV10-3,-,TRBD1
TGTGCCAGCAGTTTATACCCGGGACTAGCGGGTGAGCAGTTCTTC,CASSLYPGLAGEQFF,TRBJ2-1,TRBV27,few,TRBD2
TGCGCCAGCAGCCCGACAGGGTTCTATGGCTACACCTTC,CASSPTGFYGYTF,TRBJ1-2,TRBV5-1,-,TRBD1
TGTGCCAGCAGCTTAGCTAGTGCGTCGTCCTACAATGAGCAGTTCTTC,CASSLASASSYNEQFF,TRBJ2-1,TRBV7-2,few,-
TGTGCCACCAGTGATTTCCGGGGGGATTACAATGAGCAGTTCTTC,CATSDFRGDYNEQFF,TRBJ2-1,TRBV24-1,few,TRBD2
TGCAGCGTTCCGACAGGCGGAAACTATGGCTACACCTTC,CSVPTGGNYGYTF,TRBJ1-2,TRBV29-1,few,-
TGCGCCAGCAGCTTGGAGGGACAGGGGGCTGATGAGCAGTACTTC,CASSLEGQGADEQYF,TRBJ2-7,TRBV5-1,many,TRBD1
TGTGCCAGCGCCCCCCAGGGAACCCATCAGCCCCAGCATTTT,CASAPQGTHQPQHF,TRBJ1-5,TRBV7-2,-,-